The rows below give T cell receptor beta chains drawn from one sample of a study of response to subunit inactivated influenza vaccine. MiXCR, run by TCRdb on the RT-PCR reads, gives a single entry per CDR3 protein. The sample has more than 700,000 distinct CDR3 sequences, over 20% seen once. The specimen was PBMCs from blood, collected 4 to 6 days after vaccination. These TCRs come from a man aged 50 or older who received an inactivated influenza vaccine. Both conserved end residues are part of each CDR3. The order of the fields is J gene, clone size, V gene, D gene, CDR3 protein, CDR3 DNA. D genes are given only for firm matches. Some rows mark clone size as missing; the rest say once, few, many or name a class of expanded clone.

>TRBJ2-7|NA|TRBV5-6|TRBD2
CASTFGGLNEQYF
TGTGCCAGCACCTTCGGGGGGTTAAACGAGCAGTACTTC
>TRBJ2-1|many|TRBV30|TRBD2
CAWSGLNSGSYNEQFF
TGTGCCTGGAGTGGCCTGAATAGCGGGAGCTACAATGAGCAGTTCTTC
>TRBJ1-6|many|TRBV7-2|NA
CASSTDRLRDNSPLHF
TGTGCCAGCAGCACCGACAGGTTGAGGGATAATTCACCCCTCCACTTT
>TRBJ2-4|NA|TRBV7-8|TRBD2
CASSLGLAGEIYIQYF
TGTGCCAGCAGCTTGGGACTAGCGGGAGAGATATACATTCAGTACTTC
>TRBJ1-1|many|TRBV28|TRBD1
CASSPWVQGGEAFF
TGTGCCAGCAGTCCATGGGTACAGGGGGGTGAAGCTTTCTTT
>TRBJ2-1|NA|TRBV7-2|TRBD2
CASSKSGSALWEQFF
TGTGCCAGCAGCAAAAGCGGGAGCGCTTTATGGGAGCAGTTCTTC
>TRBJ2-1|many|TRBV18|TRBD2
CASSPRTSGIGYNEQFF
TGTGCCAGCTCACCACGGACTAGCGGAATCGGATACAATGAGCAGTTCTTC
>TRBJ2-3|few|TRBV12-3/TRBV12-4|NA
CASSYRGGSTDTQYF
TGTGCCAGCAGTTACCGGGGAGGAAGCACAGATACGCAGTATTTT
>TRBJ2-3|NA|TRBV5-1|NA
CASSYRGGMGTDTQYF
TGCGCCAGCAGCTACCGAGGGGGTATGGGCACAGATACGCAGTATTTT
>TRBJ2-2|NA|TRBV15|TRBD2
CATSLTGGNTGELFF
TGTGCCACCTCTCTGACGGGGGGAAACACCGGGGAGCTGTTTTTT
>TRBJ1-1|NA|TRBV29-1|TRBD1
CSVDTGGTEAFF
TGCAGCGTTGACACAGGGGGCACTGAAGCTTTCTTT
>TRBJ2-7|many|TRBV6-6|NA
CASTARAFYEQYF
TGTGCCAGCACCGCCCGCGCCTTCTACGAGCAGTACTTC
>TRBJ1-5|few|TRBV5-1|NA
CASSLGQAGNQPQHF
TGCGCCAGCAGCTTGGGACAGGCGGGGAATCAGCCCCAGCATTTT
>TRBJ2-7|few|TRBV28|TRBD1
CASSFETGATYEQYF
TGTGCCAGCAGTTTTGAGACAGGGGCGACGTACGAGCAGTACTTC
>TRBJ2-5|few|TRBV13|NA
CASSSRVRETQYF
TGTGCCAGCAGCTCAAGAGTCCGGGAGACCCAGTACTTC
>TRBJ1-3|few|TRBV29-1|NA
CSVGYSSGNTIYF
TGCAGCGTAGGGTACTCCTCTGGAAACACCATATATTTT
>TRBJ2-6|few|TRBV5-1|NA
CASSRTAGANVLTF
TGCGCCAGCTCCCGTACCGCCGGGGCCAACGTCCTGACTTTC
>TRBJ2-7|NA|TRBV20-1|TRBD2
CSAGKTSGNTYEQYF
TGCAGTGCTGGAAAGACTAGCGGGAATACCTACGAGCAGTACTTC
>TRBJ2-1|few|TRBV20-1|TRBD1
CSARGTQGWEQFF
TGCAGTGCTAGAGGAACACAGGGGTGGGAGCAGTTCTTC
>TRBJ1-5|few|TRBV12-3/TRBV12-4|NA
CASSGQLTAGNQPQHF
TGTGCCAGCAGTGGACAGCTAACTGCGGGCAATCAGCCCCAGCATTTT
>TRBJ1-4|few|TRBV18|TRBD1
CASAAGQGTNEKLFF
TGTGCCAGCGCTGCGGGACAGGGCACTAATGAAAAACTGTTTTTT
>TRBJ1-1|few|TRBV20-1|NA
CSAPNGRGTEAFF
TGCAGTGCCCCGAATGGGAGGGGCACTGAAGCTTTCTTT
>TRBJ2-3|NA|TRBV12-3/TRBV12-4|TRBD2
CASGTSDTDTQYF
TGTGCCAGCGGGACTAGCGACACAGATACGCAGTATTTT
>TRBJ2-5|NA|TRBV7-9|TRBD2
CASSGGLAGGETQYF
TGTGCCAGCAGCGGGGGACTAGCGGGAGGAGAGACCCAGTACTTC
>TRBJ2-1|NA|TRBV24-1|TRBD2
CATSDPSSGILNEQFF
TGTGCCACCAGTGACCCCTCTAGCGGGATTTTGAATGAGCAGTTCTTC
>TRBJ2-4|NA|TRBV5-1|TRBD2
CASSPGLAGAKNIQYF
TGCGCCAGCAGCCCGGGACTAGCGGGAGCCAAAAACATTCAGTACTTC
>TRBJ2-3|NA|TRBV6-2/TRBV6-3|NA
CASSYDYTDTQNF
TGTGCCAGCAGTTACGACTACACAGATACGCAGAATTTT
>TRBJ2-7|few|TRBV12-3/TRBV12-4|TRBD2
CASRYGTSGGNEQYF
TGTGCCAGCAGATACGGGACTAGCGGGGGCAACGAGCAGTACTTC